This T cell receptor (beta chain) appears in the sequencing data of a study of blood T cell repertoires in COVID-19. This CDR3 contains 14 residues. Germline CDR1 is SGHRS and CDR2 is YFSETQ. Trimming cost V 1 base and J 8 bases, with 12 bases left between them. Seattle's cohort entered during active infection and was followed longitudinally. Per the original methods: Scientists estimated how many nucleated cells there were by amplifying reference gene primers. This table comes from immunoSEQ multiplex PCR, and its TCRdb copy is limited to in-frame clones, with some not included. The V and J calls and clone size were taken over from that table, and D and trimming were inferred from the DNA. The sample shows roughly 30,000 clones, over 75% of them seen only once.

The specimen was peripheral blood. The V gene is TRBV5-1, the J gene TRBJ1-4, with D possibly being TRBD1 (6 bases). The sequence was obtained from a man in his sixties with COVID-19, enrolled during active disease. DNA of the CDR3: TGCGCCAGCAGCTTGAAACAGGGTGGGGAAAAACTGTTTTTT. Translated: CASSLKQGGEKLFF.